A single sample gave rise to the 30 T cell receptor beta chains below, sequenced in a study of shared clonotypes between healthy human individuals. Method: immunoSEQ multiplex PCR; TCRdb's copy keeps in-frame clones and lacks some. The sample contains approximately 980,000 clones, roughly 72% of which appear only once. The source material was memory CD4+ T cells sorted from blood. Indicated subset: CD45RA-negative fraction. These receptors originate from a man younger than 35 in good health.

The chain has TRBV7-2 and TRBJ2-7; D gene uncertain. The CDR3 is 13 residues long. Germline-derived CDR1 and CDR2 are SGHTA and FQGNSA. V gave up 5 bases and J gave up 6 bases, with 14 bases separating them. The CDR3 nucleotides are TGTGCCAGCAGCCCCCGAGCCACCGGCGAGCAGTACTTC. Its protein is CASSPRATGEQYF.

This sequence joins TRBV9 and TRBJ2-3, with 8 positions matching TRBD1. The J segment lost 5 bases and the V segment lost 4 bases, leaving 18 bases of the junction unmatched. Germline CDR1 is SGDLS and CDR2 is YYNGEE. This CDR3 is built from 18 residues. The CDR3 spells CASSPGVAGGLKGDTQYF. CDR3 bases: TGTGCCAGCAGCCCGGGGGTGGCAGGGGGCCTTAAAGGAGATACGCAGTATTTT.

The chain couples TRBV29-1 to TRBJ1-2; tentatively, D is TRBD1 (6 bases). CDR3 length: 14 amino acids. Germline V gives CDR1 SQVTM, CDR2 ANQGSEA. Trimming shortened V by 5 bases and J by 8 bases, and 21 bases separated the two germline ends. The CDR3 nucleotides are TGCAGCGTTATAACAGGGTCAGTCCTGGAGGGCTACACCTTC. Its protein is CSVITGSVLEGYTF.

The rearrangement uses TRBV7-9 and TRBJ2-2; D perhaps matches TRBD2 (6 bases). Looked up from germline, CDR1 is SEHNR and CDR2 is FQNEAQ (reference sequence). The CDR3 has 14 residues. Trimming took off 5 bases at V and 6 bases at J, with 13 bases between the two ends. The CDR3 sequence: CASSVGRDPGELFF. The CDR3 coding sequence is TGTGCCAGCAGCGTAGGGCGGGACCCCGGGGAGCTGTTTTTT.

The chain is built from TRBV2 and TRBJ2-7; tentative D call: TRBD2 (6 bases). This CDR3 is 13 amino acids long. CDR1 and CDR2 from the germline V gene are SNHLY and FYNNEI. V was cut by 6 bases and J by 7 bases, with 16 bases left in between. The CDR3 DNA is TGTGCCAGCAGCCGGGACTCCCTAAGGGAGCAGTACTTC. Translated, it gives CASSRDSLREQYF.

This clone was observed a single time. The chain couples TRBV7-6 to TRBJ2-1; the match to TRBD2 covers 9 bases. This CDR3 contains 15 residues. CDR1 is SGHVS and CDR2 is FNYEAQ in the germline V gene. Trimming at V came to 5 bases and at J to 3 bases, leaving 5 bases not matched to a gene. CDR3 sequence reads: CASSRVSGSYNEQFF. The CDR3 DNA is TGTGCCAGCAGCCGGGTTAGCGGGAGCTACAATGAGCAGTTCTTC.

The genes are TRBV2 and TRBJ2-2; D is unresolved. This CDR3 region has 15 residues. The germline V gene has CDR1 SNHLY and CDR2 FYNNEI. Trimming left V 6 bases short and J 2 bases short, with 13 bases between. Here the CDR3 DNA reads TGTGCCAGCAGGGGGTCCTCCTTCAACACCGGGGAGCTGTTTTTT. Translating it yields CASRGSSFNTGELFF.

The chain's CDR3 is CAWSTLRGHEQYF. The CDR3 bases are TGTGCCTGGAGTACCCTGAGGGGGCACGAGCAGTACTTC. This chain connects TRBV30 to TRBJ2-7, with 7 bases lining up with TRBD1. This CDR3 spans 13 amino acids. The germline gives CDR1 GTSNPN, CDR2 SVGIG (reference sequence). V was pared by 2 bases and J by 5 bases, with 6 bases of the junction left unmatched.

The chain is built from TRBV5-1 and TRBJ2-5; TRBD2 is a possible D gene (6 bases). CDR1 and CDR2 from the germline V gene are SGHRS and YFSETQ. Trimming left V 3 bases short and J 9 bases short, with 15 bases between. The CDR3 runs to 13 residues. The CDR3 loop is CASSWGLQEAQYF. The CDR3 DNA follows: TGCGCCAGCAGCTGGGGACTCCAGGAGGCCCAGTACTTC.

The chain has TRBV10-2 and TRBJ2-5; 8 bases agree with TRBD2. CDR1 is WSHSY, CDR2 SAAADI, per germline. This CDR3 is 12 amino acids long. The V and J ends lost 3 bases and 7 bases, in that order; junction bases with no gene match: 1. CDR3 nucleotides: TGCGCCAGCAGTGACGGGGGGGGGACCCAGTACTTC. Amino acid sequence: CASSDGGGTQYF.

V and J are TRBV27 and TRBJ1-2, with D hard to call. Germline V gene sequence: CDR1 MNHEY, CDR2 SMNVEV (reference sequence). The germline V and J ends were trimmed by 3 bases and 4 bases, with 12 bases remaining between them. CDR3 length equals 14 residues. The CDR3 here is CASSFSGGLYGYTF. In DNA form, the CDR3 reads TGTGCCAGCAGTTTCTCAGGTGGTCTCTATGGCTACACCTTC.

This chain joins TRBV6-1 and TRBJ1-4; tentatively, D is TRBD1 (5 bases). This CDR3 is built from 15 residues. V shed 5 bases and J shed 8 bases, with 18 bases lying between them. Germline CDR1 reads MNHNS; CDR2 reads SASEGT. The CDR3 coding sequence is TGTGCCAGCAGTCCCAACGACCGACAGTCCGAAAAACTGTTTTTT. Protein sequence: CASSPNDRQSEKLFF.

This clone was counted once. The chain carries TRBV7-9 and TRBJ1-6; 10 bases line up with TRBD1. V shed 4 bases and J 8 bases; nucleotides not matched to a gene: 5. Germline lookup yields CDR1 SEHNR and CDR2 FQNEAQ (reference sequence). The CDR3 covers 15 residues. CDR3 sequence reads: CASSSGTGEDSPLHF. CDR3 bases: TGTGCCAGCAGCTCCGGGACAGGGGAGGATTCACCCCTCCACTTT.

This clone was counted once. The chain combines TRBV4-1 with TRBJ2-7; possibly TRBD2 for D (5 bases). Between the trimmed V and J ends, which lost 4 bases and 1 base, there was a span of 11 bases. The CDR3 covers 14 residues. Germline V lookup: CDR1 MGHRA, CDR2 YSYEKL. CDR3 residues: CASSPAGLSYEQYF. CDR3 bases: TGCGCCAGCAGCCCTGCGGGTCTTTCCTACGAGCAGTACTTC.

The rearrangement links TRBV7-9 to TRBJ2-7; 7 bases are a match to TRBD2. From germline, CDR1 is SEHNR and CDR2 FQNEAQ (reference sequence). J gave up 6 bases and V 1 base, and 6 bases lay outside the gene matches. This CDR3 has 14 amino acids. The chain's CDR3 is CASSLDLREGEQYF. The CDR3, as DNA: TGTGCCAGCAGCTTAGATTTGAGGGAGGGCGAGCAGTACTTC.

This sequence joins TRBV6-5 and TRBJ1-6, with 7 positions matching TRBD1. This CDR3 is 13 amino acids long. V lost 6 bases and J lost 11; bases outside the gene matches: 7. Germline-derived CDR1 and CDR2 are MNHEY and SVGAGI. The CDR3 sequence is CASRRGQIAPLHF. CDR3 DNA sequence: TGTGCCAGCAGAAGGGGACAGATAGCACCCCTCCACTTT.

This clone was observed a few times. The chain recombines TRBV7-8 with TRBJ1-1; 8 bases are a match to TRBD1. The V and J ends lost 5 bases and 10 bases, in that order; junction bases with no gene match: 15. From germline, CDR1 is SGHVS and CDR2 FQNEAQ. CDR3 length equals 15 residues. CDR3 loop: CASSSQGAGGRGAFF. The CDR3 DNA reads TGTGCCAGCAGCAGCCAGGGGGCGGGTGGACGGGGAGCTTTCTTT. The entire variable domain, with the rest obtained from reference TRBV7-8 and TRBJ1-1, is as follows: GAGVSQSPRYKVAKRGQDVALRCDPISGHVSLFWYQQALGQGPEFLTYFQNEAQLDKSGLPSDRFFAERPEGSVSTLKIQRTQQEDSAVYLCASSSQGAGGRGAFFGQGTRLTVV.

As DNA, the CDR3 is TGTGCCAGCAGTGTATGGCGGGACGGGGAGCTGTTTTTT. Its translation: CASSVWRDGELFF. The chain recombines TRBV2 with TRBJ2-2, with a tentative D call TRBD2 (6 bases). The CDR3 contains 13 residues. The V gene lost 4 bases and the J gene lost 7 bases, with 10 bases spanning the gap. Germline V gene sequence: CDR1 SNHLY, CDR2 FYNNEI.

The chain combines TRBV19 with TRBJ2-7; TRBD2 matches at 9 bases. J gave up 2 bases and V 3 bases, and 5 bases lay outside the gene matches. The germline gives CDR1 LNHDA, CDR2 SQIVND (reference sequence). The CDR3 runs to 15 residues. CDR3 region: CASSILAGAPYEQYF. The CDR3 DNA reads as TGTGCCAGTAGTATCTTAGCGGGAGCACCCTACGAGCAGTACTTC.

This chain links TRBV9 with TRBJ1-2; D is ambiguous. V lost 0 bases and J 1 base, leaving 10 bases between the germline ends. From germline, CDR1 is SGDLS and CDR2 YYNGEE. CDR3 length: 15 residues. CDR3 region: CASSVAGSVNYGYTF. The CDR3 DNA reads TGTGCCAGCAGCGTAGCCGGAAGCGTTAACTATGGCTACACCTTC.

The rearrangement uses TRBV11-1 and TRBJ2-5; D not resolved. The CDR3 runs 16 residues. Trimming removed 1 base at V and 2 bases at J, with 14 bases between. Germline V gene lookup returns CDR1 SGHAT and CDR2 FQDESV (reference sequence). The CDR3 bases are TGTGCCAGCAGCTTAGGAAGATTTGGTGGACAAGAGACCCAGTACTTC. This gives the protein CASSLGRFGGQETQYF.

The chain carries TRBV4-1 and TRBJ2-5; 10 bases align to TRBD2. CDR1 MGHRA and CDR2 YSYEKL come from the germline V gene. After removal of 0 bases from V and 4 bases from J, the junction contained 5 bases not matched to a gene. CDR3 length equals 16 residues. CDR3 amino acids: CASSQDPSGGGETQYF. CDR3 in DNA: TGCGCCAGCAGCCAAGATCCTAGCGGGGGCGGAGAGACCCAGTACTTC.

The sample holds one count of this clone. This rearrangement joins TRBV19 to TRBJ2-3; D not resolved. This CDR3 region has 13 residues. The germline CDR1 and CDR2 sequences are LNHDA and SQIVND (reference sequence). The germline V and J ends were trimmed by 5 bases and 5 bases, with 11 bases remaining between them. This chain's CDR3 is CASSDTRRDTQYF. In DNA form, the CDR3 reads TGTGCCAGTAGTGACACCCGGAGAGATACGCAGTATTTT.

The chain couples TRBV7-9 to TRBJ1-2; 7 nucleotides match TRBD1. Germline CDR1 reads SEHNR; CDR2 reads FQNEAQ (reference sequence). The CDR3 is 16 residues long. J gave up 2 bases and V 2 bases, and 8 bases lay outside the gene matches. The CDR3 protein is CASSLSGDSSNYGYTF. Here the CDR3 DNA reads TGTGCCAGCAGCTTATCCGGGGACAGCTCAAACTATGGCTACACCTTC.

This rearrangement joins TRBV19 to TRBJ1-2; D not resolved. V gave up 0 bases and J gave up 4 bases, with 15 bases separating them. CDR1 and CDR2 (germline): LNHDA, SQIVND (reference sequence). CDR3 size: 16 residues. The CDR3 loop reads CASSIDLAEIIYGYTF. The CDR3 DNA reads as TGTGCCAGTAGTATAGATTTGGCAGAAATTATCTATGGCTACACCTTC.

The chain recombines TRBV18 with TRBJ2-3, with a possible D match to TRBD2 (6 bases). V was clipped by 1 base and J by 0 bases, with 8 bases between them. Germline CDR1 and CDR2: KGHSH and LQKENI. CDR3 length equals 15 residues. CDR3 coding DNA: TGTGCCAGCTCACCACTGGCGGGGAGCACAGATACGCAGTATTTT. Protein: CASSPLAGSTDTQYF.

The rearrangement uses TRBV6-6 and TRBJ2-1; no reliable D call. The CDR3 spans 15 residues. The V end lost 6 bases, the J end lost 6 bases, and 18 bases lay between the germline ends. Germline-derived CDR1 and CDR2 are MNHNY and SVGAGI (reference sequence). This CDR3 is CASRLVAFLPNEQFF. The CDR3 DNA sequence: TGTGCCAGCAGACTCGTGGCGTTCCTCCCCAATGAGCAGTTCTTC.

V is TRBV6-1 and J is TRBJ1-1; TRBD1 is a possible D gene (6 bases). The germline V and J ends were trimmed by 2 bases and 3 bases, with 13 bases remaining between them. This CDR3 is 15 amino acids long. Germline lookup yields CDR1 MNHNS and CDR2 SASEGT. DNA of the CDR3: TGTGCCAGCAGTGAAAATCCGGACAGCTACACTGAAGCTTTCTTT. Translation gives CASSENPDSYTEAFF.

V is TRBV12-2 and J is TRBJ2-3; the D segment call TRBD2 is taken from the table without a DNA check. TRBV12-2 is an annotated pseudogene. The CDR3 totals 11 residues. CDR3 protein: CARRWRPLEYF. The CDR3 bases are TGTGCCAGAAGGTGGAGGCCACTGGAGTATTTT.

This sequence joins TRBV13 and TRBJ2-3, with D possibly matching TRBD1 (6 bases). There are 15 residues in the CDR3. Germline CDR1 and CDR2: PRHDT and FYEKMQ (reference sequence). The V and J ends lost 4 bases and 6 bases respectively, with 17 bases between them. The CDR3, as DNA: TGTGCCAGCAGCTCCGGGACATCCAAGGGGGATACGCAGTATTTT. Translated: CASSSGTSKGDTQYF.